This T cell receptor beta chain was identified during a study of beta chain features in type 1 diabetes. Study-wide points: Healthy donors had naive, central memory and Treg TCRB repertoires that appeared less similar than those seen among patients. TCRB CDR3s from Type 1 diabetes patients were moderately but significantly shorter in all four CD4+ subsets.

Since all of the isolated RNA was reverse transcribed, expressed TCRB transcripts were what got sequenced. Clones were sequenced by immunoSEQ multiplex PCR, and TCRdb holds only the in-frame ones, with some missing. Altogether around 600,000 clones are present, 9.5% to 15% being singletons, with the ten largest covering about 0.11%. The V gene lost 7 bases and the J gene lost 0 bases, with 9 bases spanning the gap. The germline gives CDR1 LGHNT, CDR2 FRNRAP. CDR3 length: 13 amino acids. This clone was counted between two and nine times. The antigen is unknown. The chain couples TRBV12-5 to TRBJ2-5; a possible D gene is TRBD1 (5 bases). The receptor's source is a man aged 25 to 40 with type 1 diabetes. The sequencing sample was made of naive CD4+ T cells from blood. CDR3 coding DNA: TGTGCTAGTGCCGGACAAAACCAAGAGACCCAGTACTTC. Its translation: CASAGQNQETQYF.